This TCR beta chain was documented in a study of cytomegalovirus exposure and HLA in healthy donors. General study results and limits: Some V segments, TRBV6-2 and TRBV6-3 among them, were indistinguishable and were therefore excluded. Listed as cytomegalovirus-associated were around 160 TCR beta chains. According to a later analysis, donors in an Asian-associated ancestry cluster reportedly had fewer N-insertions than the approximately 720-donor mean. It was in a later analysis that TCR association rates were seen to vary by HLA locus, highest for DRB1 and lowest for HLA-C.

Comments on this clone: Antigen specificity is unknown.

In the PCR, 60 Vbeta and 13 Jbeta primers were used. Data came from immunoSEQ multiplex PCR; TCRdb stores just in-frame clones and leaves some out. The table shows about 130,000 clones, with roughly 80% occurring only once. The CDR3 runs to 12 residues. V was clipped by 8 bases and J by 3 bases, with 13 bases between them. Germline V CDR1 and CDR2: GTSNPN, SVGIG (reference sequence). Sequencing input: PBMCs. This clonotype was sampled from a male donor in good health and CMV-seronegative. The chain carries TRBV30 and TRBJ1-1, with D possibly being TRBD1 (5 bases). The CDR3 protein is CAGTQGDTEAFF. The CDR3 coding sequence is TGTGCCGGCACTCAGGGTGACACTGAAGCTTTCTTT. The full variable domain, with the rest looked up from reference TRBV30 and TRBJ1-1, is SQTIHQWPATLVQPVGSPLSLECTVEGTSNPNLYWYRQAAGRGLQLLFYSVGIGQISSEVPQNLSASRPQDRQFILSSKKLLLSDSGFYLCAGTQGDTEAFFGQGTRLTVV.